These 16 T cell receptor beta chains share one sample of origin, sequenced in a study of a mutant IDH1 vaccine in newly diagnosed glioma. The time point is: week 35, safety follow-up. Topical imiquimod was applied with each vaccine dose, which held 300 ug of mutant IDH1 20-mer peptide. For these receptors, no antigen is known. TCRdb keeps only in-frame clones here, not all; method: immunoSEQ multiplex PCR. The sample gives about 48,000 clones, roughly 80% of which show up once; 5.5% to 8.5% is in the top ten. The material sequenced was PBMCs, taken from a glioma patient whose treatment included an IDH1 peptide vaccine. These receptors originate from a man in his forties with glioma.

This chain uses TRBV6-5 with TRBJ2-7, with D perhaps assigned TRBD1 or TRBD2 (5 bases each). CDR3 length: 11 amino acids. The germline V gene has CDR1 MNHEY and CDR2 SVGAGI. V was shortened by 6 bases and J by 7 bases, with 10 bases between the two germline ends. The CDR3 nucleotides read TGTGCCAGCAGCCGATGGGGGGAGCAGTACTTC. This gives the protein CASSRWGEQYF.

This clone was seen a few times. The genes are TRBV27 and TRBJ1-2; D may be TRBD1 (5 bases). In germline, CDR1 is MNHEY, CDR2 SMNVEV (reference sequence). The germline V and J ends were trimmed by 6 bases and 4 bases, with 15 bases remaining between them. CDR3 length: 14 amino acids. CDR3 in DNA: TGTGCCAGCAGGGCCCAGGGAGGAGGCTATGGCTACACCTTC. This sequence encodes CASRAQGGGYGYTF.

This clone was counted only a few times. CDR3: CAWSEDTDNQPQHF. The CDR3 nucleotides are TGTGCCTGGAGTGAGGACACGGACAATCAGCCCCAGCATTTT. The chain has TRBV30 and TRBJ1-5, with D tentatively TRBD1 (5 bases). The CDR3 length is 14 residues. The germline V gene encodes CDR1 GTSNPN and CDR2 SVGIG (reference sequence). Trimming took off 1 base at V and 3 bases at J, with 10 bases between the two ends.

V usage is TRBV14 and J usage is TRBJ2-3; D ambiguous. The CDR3 is 13 residues long. Between the trimmed V and J ends, which lost 3 bases and 6 bases, there was a span of 10 bases. Germline V gene sequence: CDR1 SGHDN, CDR2 FVKESK. The CDR3 spells CASSHSRADTQYF. Here the CDR3 DNA reads TGTGCCAGCAGCCATTCTAGGGCCGATACGCAGTATTTT.

This chain connects TRBV19 to TRBJ2-3; D is perhaps TRBD2 (5 bases). CDR3 length: 14 residues. V was clipped by 2 bases and J by 5 bases, with 11 bases between them. Germline V lookup: CDR1 LNHDA, CDR2 SQIVND (reference sequence). CDR3 coding DNA: TGTGCCAGTAGTATATGGGGAGAAAGAGATACGCAGTATTTT. Its protein product is CASSIWGERDTQYF.

The chain links TRBV20-1 to TRBJ1-2; tentative D call: TRBD1 (5 bases). V was trimmed by 7 bases and J by 8 bases, leaving 14 bases between them. This CDR3 is 11 amino acids long. Germline lookup yields CDR1 DFQATT and CDR2 SNEGSKA (reference sequence). CDR3 in amino acids: CSVMGWGGYTF. CDR3 sequence (DNA): TGCAGTGTAATGGGGTGGGGGGGCTACACCTTC.

The chain joins TRBV4-1 to TRBJ1-4; 10 bases fit TRBD1. V lost 3 bases and J lost 5; bases outside the gene matches: 9. Per germline, CDR1 MGHRA and CDR2 YSYEKL. This CDR3 is 17 amino acids long. CDR3 sequence: CASSQAGQGRKNEKLFF. As DNA, the CDR3 is TGCGCCAGCAGCCAGGCGGGACAGGGGCGAAAGAATGAAAAACTGTTTTTT.

DNA for the CDR3: TGCAGCGTTGAAGCCTGGTCTGGGGCCAACGTCCTGACTTTC. Translation: CSVEAWSGANVLTF. This chain links TRBV29-1 with TRBJ2-6; no clear D. V was pared by 1 base and J by 1 base, with 5 bases between. In germline, CDR1 is SQVTM, CDR2 ANQGSEA. The CDR3 contains 14 residues. The whole variable domain, remainder taken from reference TRBV29-1 and TRBJ2-6, is SAVISQKPSRDICQRGTSLTIQCQVDSQVTMMFWYRQQPGQSLTLIATANQGSEATYESGFVIDKFPISRPNLTFSTLTVSNMSPEDSSIYLCSVEAWSGANVLTFGAGSRLTVL.

This rearrangement joins TRBV10-3 to TRBJ2-3; possibly TRBD1 for D (5 bases). Germline V CDR1 and CDR2: ENHRY, SYGVKD. The CDR3 covers 14 residues. The V end was cut by 5 bases, the J end by 11 bases, with 20 bases between. CDR3 coding DNA: TGTGCCATCAGTCCGCAGGGTATCTCGTGGCGGCAGTATTTT. Its translation is CAISPQGISWRQYF.

The chain has TRBV28 and TRBJ2-7; 9 bases are a match to TRBD1. This CDR3 is built from 16 residues. Germline CDR1 reads MDHEN; CDR2 reads SYDVKM. The V and J ends lost 6 bases and 3 bases, in that order; junction bases with no gene match: 12. CDR3 in DNA: TGTGCCAGCAGGCAAAGCGGTCGGGACAGGGACTACGAGCAGTACTTC. Protein: CASRQSGRDRDYEQYF.

The chain couples TRBV10-3 to TRBJ1-4, with 7 bases identical to TRBD1. After removal of 8 bases from V and 7 bases from J, the junction contained 10 bases not matched to a gene. CDR3 length equals 14 residues. The V gene's germline CDR1 is ENHRY and CDR2 SYGVKD. CDR3 DNA: TGTGCCATCCGGGGCGACAGGGAGGGTGAAAAACTGTTTTTT. The encoded protein is CAIRGDREGEKLFF.

A single count supports this clone. The chain recombines TRBV29-1 with TRBJ2-7, with 7 nucleotides matching TRBD1. The CDR3 is made up of 12 amino acids. Germline trimming cut 5 bases from V and 2 bases from J; bases unmatched to any gene: 3. Germline CDR1 SQVTM, CDR2 ANQGSEA. The CDR3: CSVTTGTYEQYF. In DNA form, the CDR3 reads TGCAGCGTTACGACAGGGACCTACGAGCAGTACTTC.

This chain links TRBV9 with TRBJ2-5, with 14 bases identical to TRBD2. CDR1 SGDLS and CDR2 YYNGEE come from the germline V gene. CDR3 length: 16 amino acids. V lost 4 bases to trimming and J lost 5 bases; unmatched junction nucleotides: 7. The CDR3, as DNA: TGTGCCAGCAGCCCCAGACTAGCGGGGGGGCGGGAGACCCAGTACTTC. This gives the protein CASSPRLAGGRETQYF.

The rearrangement joins TRBV9 to TRBJ2-7, with D perhaps matching TRBD1 or TRBD2 (6 bases each). There are 16 residues in the CDR3. V was clipped by 0 bases and J by 1 base, with 14 bases between them. Germline V lookup: CDR1 SGDLS, CDR2 YYNGEE. The CDR3 DNA reads as TGTGCCAGCAGCGTAGGGGGGGCAGACTGGTCCTACGAGCAGTACTTC. Translated, it gives CASSVGGADWSYEQYF.

V is TRBV7-9 and J is TRBJ2-1; D call uncertain. Per the germline V gene, CDR1 is SEHNR and CDR2 is FQNEAQ (reference sequence). Trimming shortened V by 3 bases and J by 6 bases, and 3 bases separated the two germline ends. The CDR3 loop spans 11 amino acids. CDR3 loop: CASSFFNEQFF. In DNA form, the CDR3 reads TGTGCCAGCAGCTTTTTCAATGAGCAGTTCTTC.

This clone was observed a few times. The chain couples TRBV21-1 to TRBJ1-2; TRBD1, as called in the table, went unchecked against the DNA. TRBV21-1 is reported as a pseudogene. This CDR3 spans 16 amino acids. CDR3 in amino acids: CASSRGDRGRNYGYTF. As DNA, the CDR3 is TGTGCCAGCAGCCGGGGAGACAGGGGGCGCAACTATGGCTACACCTTC.